This TCR beta chain was identified in a study of T cell responses to AZD1222 COVID-19 vaccine. Regarding the study as a whole: Two AZD1222 administrations were followed by greater Spike-specific TCR breadth and depth. Epitopes outside B.1.351 and B.1.1.7 mutated regions reportedly drew nearly half of spike TCRs. Spike was spanned by vaccine-associated CD4 TCRs, which were dominant at 160-218 and 743-854. Donor demographics were predominantly white British with a female majority; clonal diversity may be underestimated.

Comments on this clone: Its specificity is unknown.

The CDR3 consists of 14 residues. Germline CDR1 WNHNN, CDR2 SYGVQD (reference sequence). The V segment lost 3 bases and the J segment 5 bases; nucleotides outside the gene matches: 7. Method: immunoSEQ multiplex PCR; TCRdb's copy keeps in-frame clones and lacks some. The data contain around 120,000 clones, more than 85% of them singletons. The chain carries TRBV10-1 and TRBJ2-7; TRBD1 aligns across 7 bases. The source of this sequence is an adult in good health. The sequencing here drew on peripheral blood, taken on day 0 of MenACWY control vaccination. The CDR3 loop is CASSEGTVKHEQYF. CDR3 DNA sequence: TGCGCCAGCAGTGAAGGGACAGTTAAGCACGAGCAGTACTTC.